This is a list of T cell receptor beta chains from one sample in a study of shared clonotypes between healthy human individuals. Profiled with immunoSEQ multiplex PCR; TCRdb holds only in-frame clones, not every one. The table shows under 550,000 clones, with 90% to 96% occurring only once. Material for sequencing was naive CD4+ T cells sorted from blood. The receptors derive from a young woman in good health. The CDR3 runs from the conserved cysteine through the conserved F or W. Each record gives: V gene, D gene, clone size, J gene, CDR3 length, CDR3 protein, CDR3 DNA. The D gene is left open where the match is weak. Only some rows state a clone size, as once, few, many or a class for expanded clones.

V gene: TRBV18; D gene: TRBD1; clone size: .; J gene: TRBJ1-2; CDR3 length: 20; CDR3 protein: CASSPKAPGGAIFSNYGYTF; CDR3 DNA: TGTGCCAGCTCACCAAAGGCCCCAGGGGGCGCGATATTCTCGAACTATGGCTACACCTTC
V gene: TRBV28; D gene: .; clone size: .; J gene: TRBJ1-2; CDR3 length: 17; CDR3 protein: CASSLFFLGRIYRGYTF; CDR3 DNA: TGTGCCAGCAGTTTATTTTTTTTAGGTCGCATCTATAGGGGCTACACCTTC
V gene: TRBV7-6; D gene: TRBD2; clone size: .; J gene: TRBJ2-3; CDR3 length: 18; CDR3 protein: CASSFSSGRITSTDTQYF; CDR3 DNA: TGTGCCAGCAGCTTTTCTAGCGGGAGGATTACTAGCACAGATACGCAGTATTTT
V gene: TRBV7-7; D gene: .; clone size: .; J gene: TRBJ2-3; CDR3 length: 13; CDR3 protein: CASSFVPTDTQYF; CDR3 DNA: TGTGCCAGCAGCTTTGTCCCCACAGATACGCAGTATTTT
V gene: TRBV5-1; D gene: .; clone size: .; J gene: TRBJ2-7; CDR3 length: 14; CDR3 protein: CASSPPVGLGEQYF; CDR3 DNA: TGCGCCAGCAGCCCTCCTGTGGGGTTGGGCGAGCAGTACTTC
V gene: TRBV19; D gene: .; clone size: .; J gene: TRBJ2-3; CDR3 length: 15; CDR3 protein: CASSITGERRFTQYF; CDR3 DNA: TGTGCCAGTAGTATCACGGGGGAAAGGCGATTTACGCAGTATTTT
V gene: TRBV6-1; D gene: .; clone size: .; J gene: TRBJ2-7; CDR3 length: 15; CDR3 protein: CASTLEGVPIYEQYF; CDR3 DNA: TGTGCCAGCACCCTAGAAGGGGTTCCAATTTACGAGCAGTACTTC
V gene: TRBV2; D gene: .; clone size: once; J gene: TRBJ2-7; CDR3 length: 11; CDR3 protein: CASSEVSEQYF; CDR3 DNA: TGTGCCAGCAGTGAAGTTTCCGAGCAGTACTTC
V gene: TRBV28; D gene: TRBD2; clone size: .; J gene: TRBJ2-7; CDR3 length: 14; CDR3 protein: CASRVSGSSYEQYF; CDR3 DNA: TGTGCCAGCAGGGTTAGCGGGAGCTCCTACGAGCAGTACTTC
V gene: TRBV19; D gene: .; clone size: .; J gene: TRBJ1-2; CDR3 length: 14; CDR3 protein: CASSIKGQLYGYTF; CDR3 DNA: TGTGCCAGTAGTATTAAGGGACAACTGTATGGCTACACCTTC
V gene: TRBV4-2; D gene: TRBD2; clone size: .; J gene: TRBJ2-3; CDR3 length: 16; CDR3 protein: CASSRGETSGTDTQYF; CDR3 DNA: TGTGCCAGCAGCCGGGGGGAGACTAGCGGCACAGATACGCAGTATTTT
V gene: TRBV9; D gene: .; clone size: .; J gene: TRBJ2-7; CDR3 length: 14; CDR3 protein: CASSVAEQAYEQYF; CDR3 DNA: TGTGCCAGCAGCGTAGCTGAACAGGCCTACGAGCAGTACTTC
V gene: TRBV9; D gene: .; clone size: .; J gene: TRBJ1-2; CDR3 length: 15; CDR3 protein: CASSRSQGSNYGYTF; CDR3 DNA: TGTGCCAGCAGCCGGTCTCAGGGGTCTAACTATGGCTACACCTTC
V gene: TRBV25-1; D gene: .; clone size: once; J gene: TRBJ2-7; CDR3 length: 15; CDR3 protein: CASSEWKGIHYEQYF; CDR3 DNA: TGTGCCAGCAGTGAATGGAAGGGAATCCACTACGAGCAGTACTTC
V gene: TRBV28; D gene: .; clone size: once; J gene: TRBJ1-5; CDR3 length: 16; CDR3 protein: CASNPSGISVVQPQHF; CDR3 DNA: TGTGCCAGCAATCCTTCTGGGATCTCGGTAGTCCAGCCCCAGCATTTT
V gene: TRBV28; D gene: .; clone size: .; J gene: TRBJ2-1; CDR3 length: 16; CDR3 protein: CASSLRGRSSYNEQFF; CDR3 DNA: TGTGCCAGCAGTTTAAGGGGACGGTCCTCCTACAATGAGCAGTTCTTC
V gene: TRBV5-1; D gene: .; clone size: .; J gene: TRBJ2-7; CDR3 length: 16; CDR3 protein: CASSLDAGTSAYEQYF; CDR3 DNA: TGCGCCAGCAGCTTGGATGCGGGGACGTCTGCCTACGAGCAGTACTTC
V gene: TRBV5-1; D gene: .; clone size: .; J gene: TRBJ2-5; CDR3 length: 14; CDR3 protein: CASSLGGLQETQYF; CDR3 DNA: TGCGCCAGCAGCTTGGGAGGTTTGCAAGAGACCCAGTACTTC
V gene: TRBV6-1; D gene: .; clone size: .; J gene: TRBJ1-2; CDR3 length: 15; CDR3 protein: CASSANKGPVGGYTF; CDR3 DNA: TGTGCCAGCTCTGCGAATAAGGGGCCGGTGGGTGGCTACACCTTC
V gene: TRBV28; D gene: TRBD1; clone size: .; J gene: TRBJ2-7; CDR3 length: 14; CDR3 protein: CASLSGTGSYEQYF; CDR3 DNA: TGTGCCAGTTTATCTGGGACAGGGAGCTACGAGCAGTACTTC
V gene: TRBV15; D gene: .; clone size: once; J gene: TRBJ1-4; CDR3 length: 14; CDR3 protein: CATSRAQAPIGLFF; CDR3 DNA: TGTGCCACCAGCAGAGCCCAGGCCCCGATTGGGCTGTTTTTT
V gene: TRBV28; D gene: .; clone size: .; J gene: TRBJ2-7; CDR3 length: 13; CDR3 protein: CASTFPSSYEQYF; CDR3 DNA: TGTGCCAGCACTTTTCCGAGCTCCTACGAGCAGTACTTC
V gene: TRBV18; D gene: .; clone size: .; J gene: TRBJ1-1; CDR3 length: 12; CDR3 protein: CASSPGYTEAFF; CDR3 DNA: TGTGCCAGCTCACCAGGGTACACTGAAGCTTTCTTT
V gene: TRBV10-2; D gene: .; clone size: .; J gene: TRBJ2-7; CDR3 length: 13; CDR3 protein: CASSEGQSYEQYF; CDR3 DNA: TGCGCCAGCAGTGAGGGACAGTCCTACGAGCAGTACTTC
V gene: TRBV7-2; D gene: TRBD2; clone size: .; J gene: TRBJ2-2; CDR3 length: 15; CDR3 protein: CASSLAGGPSGELFF; CDR3 DNA: TGTGCCAGCAGCTTAGCGGGAGGGCCTTCCGGGGAGCTGTTTTTT
V gene: TRBV6-5; D gene: .; clone size: .; J gene: TRBJ1-1; CDR3 length: 15; CDR3 protein: CASSLRGGANTEAFF; CDR3 DNA: TGTGCCAGCAGTCTTCGTGGGGGGGCTAACACTGAAGCTTTCTTT
V gene: TRBV10-3; D gene: TRBD1; clone size: once; J gene: TRBJ2-7; CDR3 length: 14; CDR3 protein: CAISLQGALGEQYF; CDR3 DNA: TGTGCCATTTCCCTACAGGGGGCGCTGGGCGAGCAGTACTTC
V gene: TRBV5-6; D gene: .; clone size: .; J gene: TRBJ2-5; CDR3 length: 13; CDR3 protein: CASSLGAAVGQYF; CDR3 DNA: TGTGCCAGCAGCTTGGGGGCGGCGGTCGGGCAGTACTTC
V gene: TRBV11-3; D gene: .; clone size: .; J gene: TRBJ2-7; CDR3 length: 13; CDR3 protein: CASSLALGGEQYF; CDR3 DNA: TGTGCCAGCAGCTTAGCTTTAGGGGGCGAGCAGTACTTC
V gene: TRBV6-1; D gene: TRBD1; clone size: .; J gene: TRBJ1-2; CDR3 length: 17; CDR3 protein: CASSDPLTGIGLSGYTF; CDR3 DNA: TGTGCCAGCAGTGACCCGTTGACAGGGATAGGGCTCTCTGGCTACACCTTC
V gene: TRBV5-8; D gene: TRBD2; clone size: .; J gene: TRBJ2-3; CDR3 length: 15; CDR3 protein: CASSWGGSHTDTQYF; CDR3 DNA: TGTGCCAGCAGCTGGGGGGGGTCACACACAGATACGCAGTATTTT
V gene: TRBV10-1; D gene: .; clone size: .; J gene: TRBJ1-5; CDR3 length: 15; CDR3 protein: CASKRQIHSNQPQHF; CDR3 DNA: TGCGCCAGCAAAAGACAGATACATAGCAATCAGCCCCAGCATTTT
V gene: TRBV15; D gene: .; clone size: .; J gene: TRBJ2-3; CDR3 length: 16; CDR3 protein: CATSRDGVAETDTQYF; CDR3 DNA: TGTGCCACCAGCAGAGATGGGGTTGCGGAAACAGATACGCAGTATTTT
V gene: TRBV2; D gene: .; clone size: .; J gene: TRBJ1-5; CDR3 length: 16; CDR3 protein: CASSEQGPSLNQPQHF; CDR3 DNA: TGTGCCAGCAGTGAACAGGGACCCTCACTCAATCAGCCCCAGCATTTT
V gene: TRBV6-1; D gene: TRBD2; clone size: .; J gene: TRBJ2-1; CDR3 length: 17; CDR3 protein: CASSERMAGRSRNEQFF; CDR3 DNA: TGTGCCAGCAGTGAAAGGATGGCCGGGAGGAGTAGGAATGAGCAGTTCTTC
V gene: TRBV5-1; D gene: TRBD1; clone size: once; J gene: TRBJ1-1; CDR3 length: 16; CDR3 protein: CASSFERGPRDTEAFF; CDR3 DNA: TGCGCCAGCAGCTTTGAGAGGGGGCCTAGGGACACTGAAGCTTTCTTT
V gene: TRBV4-2; D gene: .; clone size: .; J gene: TRBJ2-7; CDR3 length: 14; CDR3 protein: CASSQDVMLYEQYF; CDR3 DNA: TGTGCCAGCAGCCAAGATGTCATGCTTTACGAGCAGTACTTC
V gene: TRBV27; D gene: .; clone size: .; J gene: TRBJ2-7; CDR3 length: 13; CDR3 protein: CASSPTEIYEQYF; CDR3 DNA: TGTGCCAGCAGCCCTACAGAGATTTACGAGCAGTACTTC
V gene: TRBV15; D gene: .; clone size: .; J gene: TRBJ1-1; CDR3 length: 13; CDR3 protein: CATRREMSTEAFF; CDR3 DNA: TGTGCCACCAGAAGGGAAATGAGCACTGAAGCTTTCTTT
V gene: TRBV10-3; D gene: TRBD1; clone size: .; J gene: TRBJ1-2; CDR3 length: 13; CDR3 protein: CAIAGTEGGGYTF; CDR3 DNA: TGTGCCATCGCCGGGACAGAGGGTGGCGGCTACACCTTC